Shown below are 2 T cell receptor beta chains from a single sample sequenced in a study of regulatory dendritic cells for organ transplantation. TCRdb's table, derived via immunoSEQ multiplex PCR, lists solely in-frame clones and lacks some. The data show 35,000 to 45,000 clones, 85% to 95% seen once. Sequenced input: naive CD8+ T cells from blood. Subset described: CD45RA+ naive T cells. Every receptor here comes from a human donor in good health.

CDR3 sequence reads: CASSLVRGEGEQYF. CDR3 nucleotide sequence: TGTGCCAGCAGCTTAGTGAGAGGGGAGGGCGAGCAGTACTTC. The genes are TRBV7-9 and TRBJ2-7; 7 positions agree with TRBD2. This CDR3 contains 14 residues. CDR1 is SEHNR, CDR2 FQNEAQ, per germline (reference sequence). Trimming at V came to 1 base and at J to 6 bases, leaving 6 bases not matched to a gene. The whole variable domain, filled in from reference TRBV7-9 and TRBJ2-7, reads DTGVSQNPRHKITKRGQNVTFRCDPISEHNRLYWYRQTLGQGPEFLTYFQNEAQLEKSRLLSDRFSAERPKGSFSTLEIQRTEQGDSAMYLCASSLVRGEGEQYFGPGTRLTVT.

The chain links TRBV19 to TRBJ2-2; a weak D match, TRBD2 (6 bases). Trimming took 4 bases from V and 3 from J, leaving 12 bases between them. CDR3 length: 15 residues. Germline V lookup: CDR1 LNHDA, CDR2 SQIVND (reference sequence). CDR3 region: CASSSGGLDTGELFF. The DNA of the CDR3 is TGTGCCAGTAGTAGTGGGGGGTTGGACACCGGGGAGCTGTTTTTT.